Listed below are T cell receptor beta chains from one sample, sequenced in a study of blood T cells in healthy people across ages. TCRdb ran MiXCR on the 5' RACE reads and lists one entry per CDR3 protein. This sample yields fewer than 700,000 distinct CDR3 sequences, of which approximately 40% are seen a single time; about 30% belongs to the top ten. The sample was blood. The receptors come from an older man in good health. The conserved cysteine and the conserved F or W are not part of the CDR3 here.

TRBV5-1	TRBJ2-1	ASSLAGETYNEQF
TRBV5-1	TRBJ2-4	ASSRDGGKNIQY
TRBV4-2	TRBJ1-6	ASSQAEGYNSPLH
TRBV6-2/TRBV6-3	TRBJ1-1	ASSPTANTEAF
TRBV4-3	TRBJ2-1	ASSQGVGPGNEQF
TRBV6-2/TRBV6-3	TRBJ1-2	ASTDVGGLDGYT
TRBV7-2	TRBJ1-2	ASSPGANYRYT
TRBV6-2/TRBV6-3	TRBJ2-7	ASSPVTSGRSYEQY
TRBV7-9	TRBJ1-2	ASSLENRDGYT
TRBV7-9	TRBJ2-7	ASSLAPGGRYEQY
TRBV7-2	TRBJ2-3	ASSLQGASFVPDTQY
TRBV6-5	NA	ASRLTLQGPCEQY
TRBV7-2	TRBJ2-7	ASSTSDRNNEQY
TRBV6-5	TRBJ1-2	ASSSDTWNYGYT
TRBV20-1	TRBJ1-2	SATGGIGNGYT
TRBV29-1	TRBJ2-6	SASVRSSGANVLT
TRBV6-5	TRBJ2-7	ASSYGTSGSYELY
TRBV4-3	TRBJ1-1	ASSTTGSTEAF
TRBV6-6	TRBJ2-5	ASSDIEGETQY
TRBV7-2	TRBJ2-5	ASTSAGALGETQY
TRBV3-1	TRBJ2-3	AQAPRLLDGRIPDTQY
TRBV20-1	TRBJ2-3	SANIGGGTQY
TRBV28	TRBJ2-6	AGSSGANVLT
TRBV7-2	TRBJ2-3	ASSLVSGATDTQY
TRBV6-1	TRBJ2-7	ASSFPTKGDRGFHEQY
TRBV20-1	TRBJ1-2	SARNVLNYGYT